The rows below give T cell receptor beta chains drawn from one sample of a study of blood T cell repertoires in COVID-19. Produced via immunoSEQ multiplex PCR; TCRdb's table is partial and in-frame only. The sample yields about 140,000 clones, around 86% seen once. Sequencing input: peripheral blood. The receptors were sampled from a human donor in a cohort sampled during active COVID-19. The CDR3 runs from the conserved cysteine through the conserved F or W. A D gene is named only where the DNA matches it firmly. Size is stated for part of the rows, as once, few or many counts, or as a class when the clone is expanded.

d_call,j_call,clone_size,v_call,cdr3_aa,cdr3_nt
TRBD1,TRBJ1-3,NA,TRBV6-5,CASSYSGQGAGNTIYF,TGTGCCAGCAGTTACTCGGGACAGGGTGCTGGAAACACCATATATTTT
TRBD1,TRBJ1-2,once,TRBV30,CAWVTGGGYTF,TGTGCCTGGGTGACAGGGGGAGGCTACACCTTC
TRBD2,TRBJ2-2,NA,TRBV25-1,CASSSLAGETGELFF,TGTGCCAGCAGTTCGTTAGCGGGGGAGACCGGGGAGCTGTTTTTT
TRBD1,TRBJ1-1,NA,TRBV7-9,CASSLYRGTGGVTEAFF,TGTGCCAGCAGCTTATATCGGGGGACAGGGGGCGTCACTGAAGCTTTCTTT
TRBD1,TRBJ1-1,NA,TRBV2,CASRIGQGEAFF,TGTGCCAGCAGGATAGGACAGGGTGAAGCTTTCTTT
NA,TRBJ2-7,NA,TRBV7-3,CASSFGGAAEQYF,TGTGCCAGCAGCTTCGGGGGAGCGGCCGAGCAGTACTTC
TRBD2,TRBJ2-1,NA,TRBV24-1,CATSDSPRRGSYNEQFF,TGTGCCACCAGTGATTCCCCTAGGCGCGGGAGTTACAATGAGCAGTTCTTC
NA,TRBJ2-2,NA,TRBV14,CASSRTVNTGELFF,TGTGCCAGCAGCAGGACAGTGAACACCGGGGAGCTGTTTTTT
TRBD2,TRBJ2-1,NA,TRBV11-3,CASSLDGRGNNEQFF,TGTGCCAGCAGCTTGGACGGGAGGGGGAACAATGAGCAGTTCTTC
NA,TRBJ2-1,NA,TRBV6-5,CASSYSNTPSDNEQFF,TGTGCCAGCAGTTACTCGAACACCCCTTCCGACAATGAGCAGTTCTTC
NA,TRBJ2-5,NA,TRBV30,CAWRGDSYQETQYF,TGTGCCTGGAGGGGGGACTCCTACCAAGAGACCCAGTACTTC
NA,TRBJ2-2,NA,TRBV25-1,CASSDPGQVTGELFF,TGTGCCAGCAGTGACCCGGGACAAGTAACCGGGGAGCTGTTTTTT
NA,TRBJ1-1,NA,TRBV12-3/TRBV12-4,CASSLAGNTEAFF,TGTGCCAGCAGTTTAGCGGGCAACACTGAAGCTTTCTTT
NA,TRBJ2-3,NA,TRBV7-6,CASSPATQPSTDTQYF,TGTGCCAGCAGCCCCGCTACCCAACCTAGCACAGATACGCAGTATTTT
TRBD2,TRBJ2-1,NA,TRBV7-8,CASSLAGLAGGRAVF,TGTGCCAGCAGCTTAGCGGGACTAGCGGGAGGGCGCGCGGTCTTC
NA,TRBJ1-2,NA,TRBV7-8,CASSSKRPGGYTF,TGTGCCAGCAGTTCTAAGCGGCCCGGGGGCTACACCTTC
NA,TRBJ2-1,NA,TRBV6-1,CASSPYNEQFF,TGTGCCAGCAGTCCTTACAATGAGCAGTTCTTC
NA,TRBJ1-2,few,TRBV12-3/TRBV12-4,CASSFRANYGYTF,TGTGCCAGCAGTTTTCGAGCTAACTATGGCTACACCTTC
NA,TRBJ1-1,NA,TRBV28,CASSPQLGVGTEAFF,TGTGCCAGCAGTCCACAATTAGGGGTGGGCACTGAAGCTTTCTTT
NA,TRBJ2-5,NA,TRBV3-1/TRBV3-2,CASSQGRVETQYF,TGTGCCAGCAGCCAAGGCAGGGTGGAGACCCAGTACTTC
NA,TRBJ2-5,NA,TRBV6-1,CASSEGGGAWETQYF,TGTGCCAGCAGTGAAGGTGGGGGGGCCTGGGAGACCCAGTACTTC
TRBD2,TRBJ2-1,few,TRBV11-3,CASSPGLAEGNEQFF,TGTGCCAGCAGCCCAGGACTAGCGGAGGGGAATGAGCAGTTCTTC
NA,TRBJ2-2,NA,TRBV27,CASSLQTGNTGELFF,TGTGCCAGCAGTTTACAGACAGGGAACACCGGGGAGCTGTTTTTT
NA,TRBJ1-2,NA,TRBV28,CASNRGGDNYGYTF,TGTGCCAGCAACCGGGGGGGGGATAACTATGGCTACACCTTC
NA,TRBJ2-7,NA,TRBV7-8,CASSLVFANSYEQYF,TGTGCCAGCAGCTTAGTCTTTGCGAACTCCTACGAGCAGTACTTC
TRBD2,TRBJ2-1,NA,TRBV7-2,CASSLASSGRANEQFF,TGTGCCAGCAGCTTAGCGTCTAGCGGGAGGGCAAATGAGCAGTTCTTC
TRBD1,TRBJ1-4,NA,TRBV5-4,CASSLESGQGEKLFF,TGTGCCAGCAGCTTGGAATCGGGACAGGGTGAAAAACTGTTTTTT
TRBD1,TRBJ1-5,NA,TRBV5-1,CASSLQGGDSNQPQHF,TGCGCCAGCAGCTTACAGGGGGGAGATAGCAATCAGCCCCAGCATTTT
TRBD1,TRBJ2-4,NA,TRBV12-5,CASGLEPGGIQYF,TGTGCTAGTGGTTTGGAACCAGGGGGCATTCAGTACTTC
TRBD1,TRBJ2-7,NA,TRBV29-1,CSVGDRGPYEQYF,TGCAGCGTTGGGGACAGGGGGCCCTACGAGCAGTACTTC
TRBD1,TRBJ2-5,NA,TRBV6-5,CASSPDRVGTQYF,TGTGCCAGCAGTCCCGACAGGGTTGGGACCCAGTACTTC
TRBD1,TRBJ1-4,NA,TRBV27,CASSPSRDRSFPANEKLFF,TGTGCCAGCAGTCCCTCCCGGGACAGGTCGTTTCCAGCTAATGAAAAACTGTTTTTT
NA,TRBJ2-1,NA,TRBV2,CASRSGEYNEQFF,TGTGCCAGTCGTTCGGGAGAATACAATGAGCAGTTCTTC
NA,TRBJ1-5,NA,TRBV19,CASSPSTPQPQHF,TGTGCCAGTAGCCCCAGTACCCCCCAGCCCCAGCATTTT
NA,TRBJ2-3,NA,TRBV3-1/TRBV3-2,CASTRRPGLQAGDTQYF,TGTGCCAGCACCCGGCGACCGGGACTTCAGGCAGGGGATACGCAGTATTTT
TRBD2,TRBJ2-5,NA,TRBV5-5,CASSPTSGRIQETQYF,TGTGCCAGCAGCCCAACTAGCGGGAGAATACAAGAGACCCAGTACTTC
NA,TRBJ1-1,NA,TRBV30,CAWSADRTTAEAFF,TGTGCCTGGAGCGCGGACAGAACGACGGCTGAAGCTTTCTTT
TRBD1,TRBJ1-6,NA,TRBV18,CASSPTGGEDSPLHF,TGTGCCAGCTCACCGACAGGGGGAGAGGATTCACCCCTCCACTTT
NA,TRBJ2-1,NA,TRBV18,CASSPDSSSYNEQFF,TGTGCCAGCTCTCCGGACTCTAGCTCCTACAATGAGCAGTTCTTC
TRBD1,TRBJ1-2,NA,TRBV5-8,CASSYPGQRIGYTF,TGTGCCAGCAGCTACCCGGGACAGAGAATTGGCTACACCTTC
TRBD1,TRBJ1-5,NA,TRBV27,CASGDRVGRSNQPQHF,TGTGCCAGCGGGGACAGGGTAGGACGTAGCAATCAGCCCCAGCATTTT
TRBD2,TRBJ2-1,NA,TRBV10-3,CAISERLAGGNEQFF,TGTGCCATCAGTGAGCGACTAGCGGGAGGCAATGAGCAGTTCTTC
TRBD2,TRBJ2-1,NA,TRBV7-9,CASSSRGGLAGNEQFF,TGTGCCAGCAGCAGTCGGGGCGGGCTAGCGGGGAATGAGCAGTTCTTC
TRBD2,TRBJ2-5,once,TRBV6-5,CASLRTSGRGGTQYF,TGTGCCAGCCTTAGGACTAGCGGGAGAGGAGGAACCCAGTACTTC
TRBD2,TRBJ2-1,NA,TRBV9,CASSVEGGVGQFF,TGTGCCAGCAGCGTAGAGGGAGGGGTTGGGCAGTTCTTC